One sample yielded the 14 T cell receptor beta chains listed below, sequenced in a study of blood T cell repertoires in COVID-19. The repertoire was sequenced with immunoSEQ multiplex PCR; TCRdb's copy has only in-frame clones and lacks some. The sample holds a few hundred thousand clones, around nine tenths seen once. Sequences were obtained from PBMCs or T cells enriched from blood (not recorded which). These receptors were collected from a woman between 50 and 59 years old who had recovered from COVID-19.

V usage is TRBV6-5 and J usage is TRBJ1-2; 10 bases align to TRBD1. The germline gives CDR1 MNHEY, CDR2 SVGAGI. The V and J ends lost 7 bases and 7 bases, in that order; junction bases with no gene match: 12. CDR3 length: 15 amino acids. This CDR3 reads CASTEIKTGGAGYTF. The CDR3, as DNA: TGTGCCAGCACCGAGATAAAGACAGGGGGCGCTGGCTACACCTTC.

The genes are TRBV6-5 and TRBJ1-2, with 7 bases aligning to TRBD1. V dropped 4 bases and J dropped 3; count of bases not matched to a gene: 5. There are 14 residues in the CDR3. Germline assignment: CDR1 MNHEY and CDR2 SVGAGI. The chain's CDR3 is CASSWTGPDYGYTF. The DNA of the CDR3 is TGTGCCAGCAGTTGGACAGGCCCGGACTATGGCTACACCTTC.

This chain joins TRBV4-1 and TRBJ1-5, with D hard to call. V dropped 4 bases and J dropped 5 bases, with 9 bases sitting between them. Germline CDR1 MGHRA, CDR2 YSYEKL. The CDR3 spans 13 residues. As DNA, the CDR3 is TGCGCCAGCAGCCGCTTCACTCATCAGCCCCAGCATTTT. Its translation: CASSRFTHQPQHF.

The J gene is TRBJ2-1, the V gene TRBV13; 8 bases align to TRBD2. With V trimmed by 5 bases and J by 8 bases, 8 bases remained unmatched. Germline-derived CDR1 and CDR2 are PRHDT and FYEKMQ (reference sequence). The CDR3 has 14 residues. In nucleotides, the CDR3 is TGTGCCAGCAGCACCCTCGGGAGGGGGGATGAGCAGTTCTTC. This encodes CASSTLGRGDEQFF. Supplemented by reference TRBV13 and TRBJ2-1, the full variable domain reads AAGVIQSPRHLIKEKRETATLKCYPIPRHDTVYWYQQGPGQDPQFLISFYEKMQSDKGSIPDRFSAQQFSDYHSELNMSSLELGDSALYFCASSTLGRGDEQFFGPGTRLTVL.

The chain joins TRBV20-1 to TRBJ2-5, with 11 bases matching TRBD2. The CDR3 loop spans 15 amino acids. Germline V gives CDR1 DFQATT, CDR2 SNEGSKA (reference sequence). V trimming: 3 bases; J trimming: 5 bases; junction bases outside the gene matches: 8. This chain's CDR3 is CSASVPSGGRETQYF. CDR3 DNA sequence: TGCAGTGCTAGTGTCCCTAGCGGGGGGAGGGAGACCCAGTACTTC.

The chain uses TRBV5-1 and TRBJ2-3; 11 bases agree with TRBD2. V dropped 0 bases and J dropped 3; count of bases not matched to a gene: 15. The CDR3 runs to 20 residues. Germline CDR1 is SGHRS and CDR2 is YFSETQ. CDR3 sequence: CASSLVPLSGGAVGTDTQYF. The CDR3 nucleotides are TGCGCCAGCAGCTTGGTTCCCCTTAGCGGGGGGGCCGTGGGGACAGATACGCAGTATTTT.

The J gene is TRBJ1-1, the V gene TRBV29-1; D perhaps matches TRBD1 (5 bases). V lost 6 bases, J lost 0 bases, and 14 bases lay in between. Germline V gene lookup returns CDR1 SQVTM and CDR2 ANQGSEA. There are 14 residues in the CDR3. Here the CDR3 reads CSVGPGSMNTEAFF. The CDR3 DNA sequence: TGCAGCGTGGGGCCAGGTTCCATGAACACTGAAGCTTTCTTT.

The rearrangement joins TRBV3-1 (or the pseudogene TRBV3-2) to TRBJ1-6; D uncertain. Germline V gene lookup returns CDR1 LGHDT and CDR2 YNNKEL (reference sequence). The CDR3 covers 12 residues. V was cut by 4 bases and J by 7 bases, with 5 bases left in between. The CDR3 spells CASSPGNSPLHF. The CDR3 DNA is TGTGCCAGCAGCCCAGGAAATTCACCCCTCCACTTT.

This chain connects TRBV11-2 to TRBJ1-2; D is perhaps TRBD1 (6 bases). CDR1 is SGHAT, CDR2 FQNNGV, per germline. The length of the CDR3 is 17 residues. V lost 5 bases and J lost 4, with 23 bases in between. CDR3: CASSAGAWGGEFYGYTF. DNA for the CDR3: TGTGCCAGCAGCGCAGGGGCTTGGGGGGGCGAGTTCTATGGCTACACCTTC.

The rearrangement uses TRBV6-2 or TRBV6-3 and TRBJ1-2; D is unclear. This CDR3 is 13 amino acids long. Trimming cost V 2 bases and J 5 bases, with 9 bases left between them. Germline V gene sequence: CDR1 MNHEY, CDR2 SVGEGT. The CDR3 DNA is TGTGCCAGCAGTTACAGGTCGGGGTATGGCTACACCTTC. Amino acids: CASSYRSGYGYTF.

The chain couples TRBV7-2 to TRBJ2-7; TRBD1 matches 7 bases. This CDR3 comprises 13 residues. Germline-derived CDR1 and CDR2 are SGHTA and FQGNSA. V was clipped by 7 bases and J by 0 bases; unmatched bases: 3. The CDR3 reads CASMGDSSYEQYF. CDR3 coding DNA: TGTGCCAGCATGGGGGACAGCTCCTACGAGCAGTACTTC.

This chain links TRBV5-1 with TRBJ1-2, with 7 nucleotides matching TRBD1. The CDR3 is made up of 13 amino acids. Germline V lookup: CDR1 SGHRS, CDR2 YFSETQ. J was trimmed by 7 bases and V by 5 bases; bases with no gene match: 8. Written as DNA, the CDR3 is TGCGCCAGCAGTCTCGCGACAGGGACTGGCTACACCTTC. Its translation: CASSLATGTGYTF. Complete variable domain (other parts from reference TRBV5-1 and TRBJ1-2): KAGVTQTPRYLIKTRGQQVTLSCSPISGHRSVSWYQQTPGQGLQFLFEYFSETQRNKGNFPGRFSGRQFSNSRSEMNVSTLELGDSALYLCASSLATGTGYTFGSGTRLTVV.

The rearrangement joins TRBV2 to TRBJ1-2, with D hard to call. Germline-derived CDR1 and CDR2 are SNHLY and FYNNEI. CDR3 size: 14 residues. The V end was cut by 7 bases, the J end by 8 bases, with 20 bases between. The CDR3 DNA follows: TGTGCCAGCACGCGTAAAGATCGTGCTCGCGGCTACACCTTC. Residues: CASTRKDRARGYTF.

This sequence joins TRBV18 and TRBJ2-7, with D hard to call. V lost 3 bases and J 7 bases, leaving 25 bases between the germline ends. This CDR3 has 17 residues. Germline V gene lookup returns CDR1 KGHSH and CDR2 LQKENI. CDR3 sequence (DNA): TGTGCCAGCTCACCTTCGGTGATATCGGGTAGCCGATATGAGCAGTACTTC. This gives the protein CASSPSVISGSRYEQYF.